One sample yielded the 26 T cell receptor beta chains listed below, sequenced in a study of T cells in Graves' hyperthyroidism and ophthalmopathy. TCR beta CDR3 regions were amplified from RNA transcripts. HTBI primers drove first-round RT-PCR of the TCR CDR3. TCRdb analysed the multiplex PCR reads with MiXCR anew, one entry per CDR3 protein. The sample consists of around 350,000 distinct CDR3 sequences, 25% of them appearing once. Sequenced: blood. The source is a man in his forties or fifties with Graves' hyperthyroidism.

Ten or more counts support this clonotype. The rearrangement uses TRBV6-5 and TRBJ2-5, with a tentative D call TRBD2 (5 bases). V lost 2 bases to trimming and J lost 2 bases, with 9 bases between them. This CDR3 has 14 residues. CDR1 is MNHEY, CDR2 SVGAGI, per germline. The CDR3 coding sequence is TGTGCCAGCAGTTACCGGACTCGTCAAGAGACCCAGTACTTC. This gives the protein CASSYRTRQETQYF.

The genes are TRBV7-9 and TRBJ1-2; D might be TRBD1 (5 bases). Germline CDR1 is SEHNR and CDR2 is FQNEAQ (reference sequence). Trimming took off 5 bases at V and 7 bases at J, with 17 bases between the two ends. The CDR3 totals 14 residues. This CDR3 reads CASSLLDRVCGYTF. The DNA of the CDR3 is TGTGCCAGCAGCCTGCTTGACAGAGTCTGTGGCTACACCTTC.

This clonotype came up many times. V usage is TRBV11-2 and J usage is TRBJ2-5; D ambiguous. The CDR3 is made up of 14 amino acids. V dropped 0 bases and J dropped 7 bases, with 12 bases sitting between them. The V gene's germline CDR1 is SGHAT and CDR2 FQNNGV. CDR3 bases: TGTGCCAGCAGCTTAGAGTGGCAGGCCGGGACCCAGTACTTC. Translated, it gives CASSLEWQAGTQYF.

The chain carries TRBV7-9 and TRBJ2-3; D call uncertain. V lost 6 bases, J lost 4 bases, and 17 bases lay in between. The CDR3 extends over 15 amino acids. The germline CDR1 and CDR2 sequences are SEHNR and FQNEAQ (reference sequence). CDR3 DNA: TGTGCCAGCAGGTTGATGGATAGCCCAGCAGATACGCAGTATTTT. It translates to CASRLMDSPADTQYF.

This clonotype was seen only a few times. This chain uses TRBV20-1 with TRBJ2-5; D ambiguous. Germline CDR1 DFQATT, CDR2 SNEGSKA (reference sequence). There are 12 residues in the CDR3. Deletions cut 7 bases from V and 4 bases from J, with 13 bases between. DNA for the CDR3: TGCAGTGTTCGGAGATCGGGAGAGACCCAGTACTTC. Translation: CSVRRSGETQYF.

This clonotype appeared once. V and J are TRBV6-1 and TRBJ1-3; 9 bases map to TRBD1. The CDR3 is 15 amino acids. Trimming took 8 bases from V and 0 from J; bases not matched to a gene: 5. Germline V gives CDR1 MNHNS, CDR2 SASEGT. The CDR3 loop is CASRTGEDSGNTIYF. CDR3 bases: TGTGCCAGCCGGACAGGGGAGGACTCTGGAAACACCATATATTTT.

The rearrangement joins TRBV12-3 or TRBV12-4 to TRBJ2-5; no clear D gene. The ends were cut back, 6 bases at V and 2 bases at J, with 10 bases in the middle. This CDR3 comprises 13 residues. CDR3 region: CASRTQNQETQYF. As DNA, the CDR3 is TGTGCCAGCAGGACTCAGAATCAAGAGACCCAGTACTTC.

This chain uses TRBV28 with TRBJ2-7, with D uncertain. Trimming stripped 6 bases from V and 9 bases from J, with 12 bases between. The CDR3 is made up of 11 amino acids. The germline V gene has CDR1 MDHEN and CDR2 SYDVKM. CDR3 protein: CASSPFHGQYF. The CDR3 DNA reads TGTGCCAGCAGCCCGTTCCACGGGCAGTACTTC.

The rearrangement links TRBV9 to TRBJ1-4; D possibly corresponds to TRBD1 (5 bases). V gave up 0 bases and J gave up 4 bases, with 10 bases separating them. This CDR3 is 15 amino acids long. Germline V gene sequence: CDR1 SGDLS, CDR2 YYNGEE. The CDR3, as DNA: TGTGCCAGCAGCGTAGGAGTCAGGGATAATGAAAAACTGTTTTTT. Its protein product is CASSVGVRDNEKLFF.

This clonotype was recorded a few times. The chain combines TRBV19 with TRBJ1-5, with 10 bases identical to TRBD1. CDR3 length: 17 residues. V trimming: 3 bases; J trimming: 9 bases; junction bases outside the gene matches: 14. CDR1 LNHDA and CDR2 SQIVND come from the germline V gene (reference sequence). The CDR3 loop is CASSMSSGGGQGRPQHF. The CDR3, as DNA: TGTGCCAGTAGTATGAGTTCGGGTGGGGGACAGGGGAGGCCCCAGCATTTT. Filled out from reference TRBV19 and TRBJ1-5, the complete variable domain reads DGGITQSPKYLFRKEGQNVTLSCEQNLNHDAMYWYRQDPGQGLRLIYYSQIVNDFQKGDIAEGYSVSREKKESFPLTVTSAQKNPTAFYLCASSMSSGGGQGRPQHFGDGTRLSIL.

The sample holds many counts of this clonotype. The chain links TRBV5-1 to TRBJ2-7, with D hard to call. The CDR3 totals 14 residues. CDR1 is SGHRS and CDR2 is YFSETQ in the germline V gene. V lost 6 bases to trimming and J lost 0 bases, with 13 bases between them. This CDR3 is CASTSDGSSYEQYF. CDR3 coding DNA: TGCGCCAGCACCTCAGACGGTAGCTCCTACGAGCAGTACTTC.

Here the CDR3 DNA reads TGTGCCAGCAGTTTTATGGACAACCGAGAGACCCAGTACTTC. Its translation is CASSFMDNRETQYF. This chain uses TRBV12-3 or TRBV12-4 with TRBJ2-5; a possible D gene is TRBD1 (5 bases). This CDR3 region has 14 residues. Trimming cost V 3 bases and J 4 bases, with 12 bases left between them.

There are a few counts of this clonotype. This chain links TRBV20-1 with TRBJ2-7, with D tentatively TRBD2 (5 bases). In germline, CDR1 is DFQATT, CDR2 SNEGSKA (reference sequence). Trimming removed 6 bases at V and 2 bases at J, with 14 bases between. The CDR3 runs 13 residues. The DNA of the CDR3 is TGCAGTGCCCAAGGTCGGGGAACCTACGAGCAGTACTTC. Encoded protein: CSAQGRGTYEQYF.

This clonotype was recorded a few times. V gene TRBV28 combines with J gene TRBJ2-3; 13 bases match TRBD2. The J segment lost 2 bases and the V segment lost 5 bases, leaving 7 bases of the junction unmatched. The length of the CDR3 is 17 residues. CDR1 is MDHEN, CDR2 SYDVKM, per germline. The CDR3 coding sequence is TGTGCCAGCAGTCTAGGGACTAGCGGGACTATCACAGATACGCAGTATTTT. Encoded protein: CASSLGTSGTITDTQYF.

The rearrangement uses TRBV5-4 and TRBJ2-7; 9 bases match TRBD2. There are 16 residues in the CDR3. The junction had 12 bases not matched to a gene; V was cut back by 4 bases and J by 4 bases. Per the germline V gene, CDR1 is SGHNT and CDR2 is YYREEE (reference sequence). CDR3 nucleotide sequence: TGTGCCAGCAGCCCTGGGGGGAGCGGGAGGAGGTACGAGCAGTACTTC. Translated: CASSPGGSGRRYEQYF. Looking up the rest from reference TRBV5-4 and TRBJ2-7 gives the full variable domain: ETGVTQSPTHLIKTRGQQVTLRCSSQSGHNTVSWYQQALGQGPQFIFQYYREEENGRGNFPPRFSGLQFPNYSSELNVNALELDDSALYLCASSPGGSGRRYEQYFGPGTRLTVT.

The CDR3 region is CSVEMSGDTQYF. The CDR3 DNA is TGCAGCGTTGAGATGTCGGGGGATACGCAGTATTTT. The chain carries TRBV29-1 and TRBJ2-3, with a possible D match to TRBD2 (5 bases). The V gene's germline CDR1 is SQVTM and CDR2 ANQGSEA. Trimming took off 3 bases at V and 6 bases at J, with 10 bases between the two ends. The CDR3 loop spans 12 amino acids.

This clonotype showed up just a few times. The chain has TRBV24-1 and TRBJ2-1, with 10 bases matching TRBD2. This CDR3 region has 16 residues. V was clipped by 3 bases and J by 7 bases; unmatched bases: 8. Per the germline V gene, CDR1 is KGHDR and CDR2 is SFDVKD. The CDR3 loop is CATSDPQLAGLNEQFF. As DNA, the CDR3 is TGTGCCACCAGTGATCCCCAACTAGCGGGACTAAATGAGCAGTTCTTC.

This clonotype was seen a few times. The chain couples TRBV19 to TRBJ2-2, with 10 bases lining up with TRBD1. The CDR3 extends over 16 amino acids. Germline CDR1 reads LNHDA; CDR2 reads SQIVND (reference sequence). J was trimmed by 0 bases and V by 5 bases; bases with no gene match: 3. The CDR3 spells CASSRGQGANTGELFF. In nucleotides, the CDR3 is TGTGCCAGTAGTCGTGGACAGGGGGCGAACACCGGGGAGCTGTTTTTT.

This clonotype was observed a few times. In nucleotides, the CDR3 is TGCGCCAGCACCGTAGCGGGAGGTACCGGGGAGCTGTTTTTT. Its translation is CASTVAGGTGELFF. The chain recombines TRBV5-1 with TRBJ2-2, with 10 nucleotides matching TRBD2. V dropped 6 bases and J dropped 5; count of bases not matched to a gene: 4. The germline V gene has CDR1 SGHRS and CDR2 YFSETQ. The CDR3 is 14 residues long.

The DNA of the CDR3 is TGTGCCAGCAGCCCTGGGAATCGGGAGCTGGGGACAGATACGCAGTATTTT. It translates to CASSPGNRELGTDTQYF. This chain joins TRBV7-9 and TRBJ2-3, with D possibly TRBD2 on 6 matching bases. Germline CDR1 SEHNR, CDR2 FQNEAQ (reference sequence). The V and J ends lost 5 bases and 3 bases respectively, with 21 bases between them. There are 17 residues in the CDR3.

Here the CDR3 reads CASKPPGSGRGGEQFF. The CDR3 DNA reads as TGTGCCAGCAAGCCCCCCGGTAGCGGGAGAGGGGGTGAGCAGTTCTTC. This chain joins TRBV6-2 or TRBV6-3 and TRBJ2-1; 9 bases line up with TRBD2. With 7 bases clipped from V and 9 bases from J, the junction kept 16 bases outside the gene matches. This CDR3 is 16 amino acids long. Germline CDR1 and CDR2: MNHEY and SVGEGT.

This clonotype has only one observation. This could be a read error, since a much larger clone is one nucleotide away. The rearrangement joins TRBV7-3 to TRBJ2-3; 7 bases line up with TRBD1. This CDR3 has 13 residues. The ends lost 5 bases at V and 8 bases at J; junction bases unmatched: 7. CDR1 SGHTA and CDR2 FQGTGA come from the germline V gene. This CDR3 reads CASSRDSRGTQYF. CDR3 nucleotide sequence: TGTGCCAGCAGCCGGGACAGTAGGGGTACGCAGTATTTT.

This chain joins TRBV7-9 and TRBJ2-2, with 10 bases that match TRBD1. The CDR3 is made up of 16 amino acids. The germline gives CDR1 SEHNR, CDR2 FQNEAQ (reference sequence). V trimming: 6 bases; J trimming: 4 bases; junction bases outside the gene matches: 8. In nucleotides, the CDR3 is TGTGCCAGCAGAAAAAACCGGGACAGGGGCACCGGGGAGCTGTTTTTT. This translates into CASRKNRDRGTGELFF.

With regard to this clonotype: Sequence at one end of the junction differs from germline and may be a read error. This rearrangement joins TRBV6-1 to TRBJ2-7; 12 bases are shared with TRBD2. The CDR3 is 14 amino acids. Germline-derived CDR1 and CDR2 are MNHNS and SASEGT. The CDR3: CASDRLAGDYGQYF. CDR3 nucleotides: TGTGCCAGCGATCGACTAGCGGGAGACTACGGGCAGTACTTC.

The rearrangement uses TRBV7-2 and TRBJ1-1; D uncertain. V was trimmed by 5 bases and J by 0 bases, leaving 10 bases between them. The CDR3 length is 14 residues. Germline-derived CDR1 and CDR2 are SGHTA and FQGNSA. The CDR3 DNA is TGTGCCAGCAGCCCTGGATACCTGAACACTGAAGCTTTCTTT. Protein: CASSPGYLNTEAFF. Full variable domain (rest looked up from reference TRBV7-2 and TRBJ1-1): GAGVSQSPSNKVTEKGKDVELRCDPISGHTALYWYRQSLGQGLEFLIYFQGNSAPDKSGLPSDRFSAERTGGSVSTLTIQRTQQEDSAVYLCASSPGYLNTEAFFGQGTRLTVV.

This clonotype came up a few times. V gene TRBV30 combines with J gene TRBJ1-1; D gene uncertain. Germline CDR1 reads GTSNPN; CDR2 reads SVGIG (reference sequence). Trimming took 4 bases from V and 4 from J, leaving 16 bases between them. The CDR3 covers 14 residues. The CDR3 here is CAWNRGVWSTEAFF. CDR3 in DNA: TGTGCCTGGAACCGTGGGGTCTGGAGCACTGAAGCTTTCTTT. The full variable domain, in which reference TRBV30 and TRBJ1-1 provide the parts outside the CDR3, is SQTIHQWPATLVQPVGSPLSLECTVEGTSNPNLYWYRQAAGRGLQLLFYSVGIGQISSEVPQNLSASRPQDRQFILSSKKLLLSDSGFYLCAWNRGVWSTEAFFGQGTRLTVV.